The 30 T cell receptor beta chains presented below share a single source sample, sequenced in a study of vaccination and CD4 T cells after COVID-19. An Oncomine TCR Beta short-read assay was used to sequence the DNA from cultured CD4+ T cells. TCRdb processed the PCR reads anew with MiXCR; each CDR3 protein has one entry. The sample includes 9,500 to 15,000 distinct CDR3 sequences, approximately 58% seen only once; the top ten take around 8%. Their antigen targets remain unknown. Treatment: roughly ten-day PBMC culture with coronavirus spike peptide pools or control peptides (ViraFEST assay). Source material: CD4+ T cells from blood, cultured in vitro. These receptors were collected from a human donor who had recovered from COVID-19.

In this sample, this clonotype turned up a few times. The genes are TRBV2 and TRBJ2-2; no firm D call. The germline V and J ends were trimmed by 8 bases and 3 bases, with 7 bases remaining between them. CDR1 is SNHLY and CDR2 is FYNNEI in the germline V gene. CDR3 length: 12 residues. CDR3 nucleotide sequence: TGTGCCAGCTGCTCTTACACCGGGGAGCTGTTTTTT. This encodes CASCSYTGELFF.

The rearrangement joins TRBV2 to TRBJ2-2; maybe TRBD2 (6 bases). Germline CDR1 and CDR2: SNHLY and FYNNEI. This CDR3 contains 12 residues. The V and J ends lost 6 bases and 7 bases respectively, with 9 bases between them. The CDR3 nucleotides read TGTGCCAGCAGGAGACTAGGCGGGGAGCTGTTTTTT. Translation: CASRRLGGELFF.

The V gene is TRBV28, the J gene TRBJ2-2; D remains ambiguous. Germline CDR1 reads MDHEN; CDR2 reads SYDVKM. V dropped 3 bases and J dropped 6 bases, with 8 bases sitting between them. The CDR3 is 13 amino acids. CDR3 sequence reads: CASSFWVSGELFF. The CDR3 coding sequence is TGTGCCAGCAGTTTTTGGGTGTCCGGGGAGCTGTTTTTT.

The chain combines TRBV28 with TRBJ1-6; no clear D gene. CDR1 is MDHEN, CDR2 SYDVKM, per germline. This CDR3 region has 14 residues. V dropped 3 bases and J dropped 6 bases, with 9 bases sitting between them. This chain's CDR3 is CASSLGTSNSPLHF. The CDR3 coding sequence is TGTGCCAGCAGTTTGGGCACCAGTAATTCACCCCTCCACTTT.

The V call is TRBV28, the J call TRBJ2-7, with 9 bases identical to TRBD1. This CDR3 has 15 residues. The trim removed 5 bases at V and 1 base at J, leaving 6 bases unmatched. The V gene's germline CDR1 is MDHEN and CDR2 SYDVKM. The CDR3 region is CASSHRGRTSYEQYF. The CDR3 coding sequence is TGTGCCAGCAGTCACAGGGGGCGGACGTCCTACGAGCAGTACTTC.

This clonotype occurred a few times. V gene TRBV20-1 combines with J gene TRBJ2-5, with TRBD1 as a possible D gene (6 bases). V lost 6 bases and J 7 bases, leaving 21 bases between the germline ends. The length of the CDR3 is 14 residues. Germline V lookup: CDR1 DFQATT, CDR2 SNEGSKA (reference sequence). CDR3 protein: CSANRVVSDVTQYF. CDR3 sequence (DNA): TGCAGTGCGAACAGGGTGGTATCGGATGTGACCCAGTACTTC.

V is TRBV20-1 and J is TRBJ1-3; the match to TRBD1 covers 7 bases. The J segment lost 2 bases and the V segment lost 2 bases, leaving 3 bases of the junction unmatched. Per germline, CDR1 DFQATT and CDR2 SNEGSKA (reference sequence). The length of the CDR3 is 14 residues. In DNA form, the CDR3 reads TGCAGTGCTAGAAGGCAGGGGGCTGGAAACACCATATATTTT. Residues: CSARRQGAGNTIYF.

The rearrangement joins TRBV7-2 to TRBJ1-1; 9 bases are shared with TRBD1. Trimming removed 8 bases from V and 2 bases from J; junction bases left unmatched: 6. Germline assignment: CDR1 SGHTA and CDR2 FQGNSA. This CDR3 has 14 amino acids. CDR3 in DNA: TGTGCCAGCTTGCCGGGACAGGGAAACACTGAAGCTTTCTTT. Translated: CASLPGQGNTEAFF. Variable domain in full (rest from reference TRBV7-2 and TRBJ1-1): GAGVSQSPSNKVTEKGKDVELRCDPISGHTALYWYRQSLGQGLEFLIYFQGNSAPDKSGLPSDRFSAERTGGSVSTLTIQRTQQEDSAVYLCASLPGQGNTEAFFGQGTRLTVV.

This clonotype came up a few times. The V call is TRBV19, the J call TRBJ1-1; 9 bases map to TRBD1. The CDR3 spans 13 residues. Germline lookup yields CDR1 LNHDA and CDR2 SQIVND (reference sequence). V lost 8 bases and J lost 1; bases outside the gene matches: 2. The CDR3 DNA is TGTGCCAGTGAGGGACAGGGGAACACTGAAGCTTTCTTT. This translates into CASEGQGNTEAFF.

This sequence joins TRBV20-1 and TRBJ1-5, with a possible D match to TRBD1 (6 bases). CDR1 is DFQATT and CDR2 is SNEGSKA in the germline V gene (reference sequence). The CDR3 runs to 14 residues. The V end was cut by 5 bases, the J end by 1 base, with 12 bases between. The CDR3 DNA is TGCAGTGCTCCGGGACAAGCAAGCAATCAGCCCCAGCATTTT. This sequence encodes CSAPGQASNQPQHF.

The rearrangement uses TRBV7-2 and TRBJ1-6; D is undetermined. The CDR3 spans 15 residues. In germline, CDR1 is SGHTA, CDR2 FQGNSA. Trimming stripped 5 bases from V and 9 bases from J, with 17 bases between. The CDR3 coding sequence is TGTGCCAGCAGCGTTGCCATGGAGGGATCTTCACCCCTCCACTTT. It codes for CASSVAMEGSSPLHF.

This clonotype was seen a few times. This sequence joins TRBV6-2 or TRBV6-3 and TRBJ1-5, with D possibly being TRBD1 (5 bases). V lost 0 bases and J lost 6, with 9 bases in between. Germline V CDR1 and CDR2: MNHEY, SVGEGT. There are 14 residues in the CDR3. The CDR3 bases are TGTGCCAGCAGTTACTCGACAGACACTCAGCCCCAGCATTTT. Its translation: CASSYSTDTQPQHF.

The chain joins TRBV27 to TRBJ2-3; D not certain. The CDR3 runs 13 residues. CDR1 and CDR2 from the germline V gene are MNHEY and SMNVEV (reference sequence). Between the trimmed V and J ends, which lost 2 bases and 6 bases, there was a span of 9 bases. CDR3 in amino acids: CASSLTARDTQYF. The CDR3 nucleotides are TGTGCCAGCAGTTTAACCGCGAGGGATACGCAGTATTTT.

Only a few counts were recorded for this clonotype. V usage is TRBV7-2 and J usage is TRBJ1-2; D not certain. Looked up from germline, CDR1 is SGHTA and CDR2 is FQGNSA. Trimming shortened V by 1 base and J by 1 base, and 10 bases separated the two germline ends. This CDR3 is 15 amino acids long. The CDR3 DNA sequence: TGTGCCAGCAGCTTAGTGCGTGTCAATAACTATGGCTACACCTTC. Protein product: CASSLVRVNNYGYTF.

V usage is TRBV20-1 and J usage is TRBJ1-1, with 8 bases that match TRBD1. In germline, CDR1 is DFQATT, CDR2 SNEGSKA (reference sequence). The V gene end was trimmed by 3 bases and the J gene end by 1 base; junction bases not matched to a gene: 4. This CDR3 is built from 14 residues. CDR3 amino acids: CSARETGENTEAFF. The CDR3 DNA sequence: TGCAGTGCTAGGGAGACAGGGGAGAACACTGAAGCTTTCTTT.

The V and J genes are TRBV24-1 and TRBJ1-3; 8 bases are shared with TRBD1. The CDR3 has 16 residues. Germline-derived CDR1 and CDR2 are KGHDR and SFDVKD. Losses at the gene ends were 3 bases for V and 4 bases for J; bases not matched to a gene: 7. CDR3 nucleotide sequence: TGTGCCACCAGTGATCCCGGACAGGGCGGAGGAAACACCATATATTTT. It yields the protein CATSDPGQGGGNTIYF.

The table lists this clonotype with a few counts. The chain combines TRBV20-1 with TRBJ1-5, with a tentative D call TRBD1 (6 bases). The germline V gene has CDR1 DFQATT and CDR2 SNEGSKA (reference sequence). V gave up 5 bases and J gave up 2 bases, with 10 bases separating them. CDR3 size: 13 residues. The DNA for the CDR3 is TGCAGTGCTGGGGGGCGCGGCAATCAGCCCCAGCATTTT. It encodes CSAGGRGNQPQHF.

V gene TRBV12-3 or TRBV12-4 combines with J gene TRBJ1-5, with unresolved D. Trimming removed 6 bases at V and 2 bases at J, with 17 bases between. The CDR3 contains 16 residues. CDR3 protein: CASRIGRRSGNQPQHF. The DNA of the CDR3 is TGTGCCAGCAGGATTGGGAGGAGATCGGGCAATCAGCCCCAGCATTTT.

V usage is TRBV19 and J usage is TRBJ2-1, with 8 bases lining up with TRBD1. CDR1 is LNHDA and CDR2 is SQIVND in the germline V gene (reference sequence). The CDR3 is made up of 17 amino acids. V gave up 5 bases and J gave up 0 bases; unmatched junction bases: 9. CDR3 DNA: TGTGCCAGTAGTCCCCGAGACAGGGGAAGCTCCTACAATGAGCAGTTCTTC. This gives the protein CASSPRDRGSSYNEQFF. The full variable domain, in which reference TRBV19 and TRBJ2-1 provide the parts outside the CDR3, is DGGITQSPKYLFRKEGQNVTLSCEQNLNHDAMYWYRQDPGQGLRLIYYSQIVNDFQKGDIAEGYSVSREKKESFPLTVTSAQKNPTAFYLCASSPRDRGSSYNEQFFGPGTRLTVL.

The chain is built from TRBV20-1 and TRBJ2-2, with 10 bases aligning to TRBD2. Germline V gene data show CDR1 as DFQATT and CDR2 as SNEGSKA (reference sequence). The length of the CDR3 is 22 residues. The junction had 26 bases not matched to a gene; V was cut back by 0 bases and J by 7 bases. Here the CDR3 reads CSARDLSDSYILAGDVGGELFF. As DNA, the CDR3 is TGCAGTGCTAGAGATCTGTCGGACTCTTATATTCTAGCGGGAGACGTTGGCGGGGAGCTGTTTTTT.

The chain uses TRBV21-1 and TRBJ2-5; the table calls TRBD1, which could not be checked here. TRBV21-1 has pseudogene status. The CDR3 is 15 residues long. The CDR3 nucleotides read TGTGCCAGCAGCAAATCACAGGGCCGGAGCGAGACCCAGTACTTC. This codes for CASSKSQGRSETQYF.

This clonotype has only one observation. This chain joins TRBV5-1 and TRBJ1-1; 9 nucleotides match TRBD1. This CDR3 has 16 residues. From germline, CDR1 is SGHRS and CDR2 YFSETQ. V lost 4 bases and J lost 3; bases outside the gene matches: 10. CDR3 DNA sequence: TGCGCCAGCAGCGGAACAGGGGGCGCCGGGGACACTGAAGCTTTCTTT. Encoded protein: CASSGTGGAGDTEAFF.

This clonotype came up a few times. The chain has TRBV20-1 and TRBJ2-7, with 7 bases fitting TRBD2. Germline V lookup: CDR1 DFQATT, CDR2 SNEGSKA (reference sequence). The CDR3 has 13 residues. Trimming cost V 3 bases and J 2 bases; bases outside gene matches: 4. DNA of the CDR3: TGCAGTGCTAGCGGGAGGATCCCCTACGAGCAGTACTTC. As protein: CSASGRIPYEQYF.

By share, this clonotype counts as large (0.1 to 1%). The chain links TRBV4-2 to TRBJ1-5; no clear D gene. Germline-derived CDR1 and CDR2 are LGHNA and YNFKEQ. The CDR3 has 13 residues. V dropped 4 bases and J dropped 4 bases, with 8 bases sitting between them. In nucleotides, the CDR3 is TGTGCCAGCAGCCTTCAGAAAAATCAGCCCCAGCATTTT. It encodes CASSLQKNQPQHF.

The V call is TRBV6-1, the J call TRBJ2-7; TRBD2 aligns across 12 bases. The CDR3 is made up of 15 amino acids. Per germline, CDR1 MNHNS and CDR2 SASEGT. The V segment lost 6 bases and the J segment 2 bases; nucleotides outside the gene matches: 5. CDR3 DNA: TGTGCCAGCAGGTTAGGGACTAGCGGGCCCTACGAGCAGTACTTC. Protein: CASRLGTSGPYEQYF.

This clonotype was seen once. This rearrangement joins TRBV7-2 to TRBJ2-6; TRBD2 agrees at 7 bases. The CDR3 has 16 amino acids. V was pared by 5 bases and J by 2 bases, with 6 bases of the junction left unmatched. In germline, CDR1 is SGHTA, CDR2 FQGNSA. The CDR3 DNA is TGTGCCAGCAGCCCGAGTGGGGGGGCTGGGGCCAACGTCCTGACTTTC. Amino acids: CASSPSGGAGANVLTF.

This CDR3 reads CATSRDGGLSYEQYF. The CDR3 DNA reads TGTGCCACCAGCAGAGACGGGGGGCTCTCCTACGAGCAGTACTTC. The chain joins TRBV15 to TRBJ2-7, with D possibly matching TRBD2 (7 bases). The germline CDR1 and CDR2 sequences are LNHNV and YYDKDF (reference sequence). Trimming left V 0 bases short and J 0 bases short, with 9 bases between. The CDR3 is 15 residues long.

The chain employs TRBV19 and TRBJ1-5, with D perhaps matching TRBD1 (5 bases). The CDR3 is 17 residues long. Per germline, CDR1 LNHDA and CDR2 SQIVND (reference sequence). The ends were cut back, 5 bases at V and 0 bases at J, with 17 bases in the middle. The CDR3 here is CASSAYGTENSNQPQHF. As DNA, the CDR3 is TGTGCCAGTAGTGCCTACGGGACTGAAAATAGCAATCAGCCCCAGCATTTT.

The rearrangement uses TRBV18 and TRBJ1-5; D is uncertain. The CDR3 runs to 17 residues. V was shortened by 3 bases and J by 0 bases, with 15 bases between the two germline ends. Germline V gene lookup returns CDR1 KGHSH and CDR2 LQKENI. CDR3 amino acids: CASSPEPTHYSNQPQHF. CDR3 bases: TGTGCCAGCTCACCGGAGCCCACACATTATAGCAATCAGCCCCAGCATTTT.

The gene calls are TRBV2 and TRBJ2-7; 8 bases map to TRBD1. This CDR3 is 14 amino acids long. The germline V gene encodes CDR1 SNHLY and CDR2 FYNNEI. The ends lost 8 bases at V and 4 bases at J; junction bases unmatched: 10. CDR3 amino acids: CASRVETGVYEQYF. Here the CDR3 DNA reads TGTGCCAGCCGGGTTGAGACAGGGGTTTACGAGCAGTACTTC.